Below, 23 T cell receptor beta chains from the same sample are listed, as sequenced in a study of shared clonotypes between healthy human individuals. Data came from immunoSEQ multiplex PCR; TCRdb stores just in-frame clones and leaves some out. The sample holds over 95,000 clones; less than 50% are singletons and the top ten take more than 12%. Sequencing was done on a sample of PBMCs. The receptors shown here come from a woman aged 35 to 49 in good health. Some clones in this sample may be carry-over from other donors' samples.

About this clone itself: With a much larger clone just one base away, this may be a read error. The genes are TRBV28 and TRBJ1-2; a weak D match, TRBD1 (5 bases). The CDR3 has 13 amino acids. Trimming left V 2 bases short and J 6 bases short, with 10 bases between. The germline CDR1 and CDR2 sequences are MDHEN and SYDVKM. CDR3 sequence: CASSLPSGNGYTF. The DNA for the CDR3 is TGTGCCAGCAGTTTACCTTCAGGGAATGGCTACACCTTC.

This clone was counted between two and nine times. The V and J genes are TRBV30 and TRBJ1-5; possibly TRBD1 for D (6 bases). Trimming cost V 5 bases and J 5 bases, with 16 bases left between them. The CDR3 is made up of 14 amino acids. Germline V lookup: CDR1 GTSNPN, CDR2 SVGIG (reference sequence). The CDR3 sequence is CAWVASGVHQPQHF. The CDR3 nucleotides read TGTGCCTGGGTCGCCTCAGGGGTTCATCAGCCCCAGCATTTT.

The chain has TRBV4-3 and TRBJ2-5; tentative D call: TRBD2 (6 bases). This CDR3 has 13 amino acids. CDR1 and CDR2 from the germline V gene are LGHNA and YSLEER. Between the trimmed V and J ends, which lost 5 bases and 2 bases, there was a span of 9 bases. CDR3 sequence (DNA): TGCGCCAGCAGCGTCCGGGAGCAAGAGACCCAGTACTTC. Translation gives CASSVREQETQYF.

There are many counts of this clone. Distinct nucleotide sequences in the sample also encode this CDR3. The chain's CDR3 is CGGQLDYGYTF. The CDR3 region has the DNA TGCGGGGGACAGCTTGACTATGGCTACACCTTC. The chain recombines TRBV20-1 with TRBJ1-2; the match to TRBD1 covers 7 bases. This CDR3 contains 11 residues. CDR1 is DFQATT and CDR2 is SNEGSKA in the germline V gene (reference sequence).

The chain carries TRBV28 and TRBJ1-2; tentatively, D is TRBD1 (5 bases). The V end lost 3 bases, the J end lost 4 bases, and 12 bases lay between the germline ends. Germline lookup yields CDR1 MDHEN and CDR2 SYDVKM. This CDR3 has 14 amino acids. The CDR3 here is CASSLGQGTYGYTF. CDR3 nucleotide sequence: TGTGCCAGCAGTTTGGGCCAGGGTACCTATGGCTACACCTTC.

The chain has TRBV9 and TRBJ1-3; D perhaps matches TRBD1 (6 bases). CDR3 length: 16 residues. Trimming removed 3 bases at V and 0 bases at J, with 13 bases between. From germline, CDR1 is SGDLS and CDR2 YYNGEE. CDR3 region: CASSASMTGSGNTIYF. The CDR3 DNA reads as TGTGCCAGCAGCGCCAGTATGACAGGCTCTGGAAACACCATATATTTT.

The chain combines TRBV2 with TRBJ2-5; D is perhaps TRBD2 (6 bases). The better agreement between TRBJ2-7 and the DNA end casts doubt on the J call. This CDR3 has 12 amino acids. Germline CDR1 and CDR2: SNHLY and FYNNEI. Here the CDR3 reads CASSGGNYEQYF. CDR3 in DNA: TGTGCCAGCAGCGGGGGAAATTACGAGCAGTACTTC.

As concerns this clone: A read error is likely here: a far larger clone is one base away. Other nucleotide sequences in the sample specify the same CDR3. V usage is TRBV6-6 and J usage is TRBJ2-4; a weak D match, TRBD2 (6 bases). Germline CDR1 reads MNHNY; CDR2 reads SVGAGI (reference sequence). Trimming shortened V by 2 bases and J by 8 bases, and 10 bases separated the two germline ends. The CDR3 loop spans 13 amino acids. The CDR3 DNA sequence: TGTGCCAGCAGTTACCTATCGGGGGACATTCAGTACTTC. Its protein is CASSYLSGDIQYF.

There are many counts of this clone. The V and J genes are TRBV5-1 and TRBJ2-5, with 11 bases aligning to TRBD2. CDR3 length: 15 amino acids. V gave up 3 bases and J gave up 4 bases; unmatched junction bases: 5. Germline CDR1 and CDR2: SGHRS and YFSETQ. DNA of the CDR3: TGCGCCAGCAGCTCCACTAGCGGGAGCGGAGAGACCCAGTACTTC. Its protein product is CASSSTSGSGETQYF.

The count of this clone is one. The chain couples TRBV28 to TRBJ1-1; 7 bases align to TRBD1. CDR1 is MDHEN and CDR2 is SYDVKM in the germline V gene. V lost 4 bases, J lost 1 base, and 3 bases stayed unmatched. The CDR3 consists of 14 residues. CDR3: CASSSRDRNTEAFF. CDR3 sequence (DNA): TGTGCCAGCAGTTCCCGGGACAGGAACACTGAAGCTTTCTTT.

The gene calls are TRBV6-4 and TRBJ2-1; 9 nucleotides agree with TRBD1. The CDR3 totals 16 residues. Germline assignment: CDR1 MRHNA and CDR2 SNTAGT. V shed 2 bases and J 6 bases; nucleotides not matched to a gene: 8. The CDR3 nucleotides read TGTGCCAGCAGTGACCACCGGGACAGGGATCTCAATGAGCAGTTCTTC. Translation: CASSDHRDRDLNEQFF.

This chain uses TRBV5-4 with TRBJ1-2; a weak D match, TRBD1 (5 bases). Germline values: CDR1 SGHNT, CDR2 YYREEE (reference sequence). This CDR3 is built from 15 residues. The V and J ends lost 0 bases and 8 bases respectively, with 17 bases between them. The CDR3 nucleotides read TGTGCCAGCAGCTTGGAGGGGACGCAGGAGCAGGGCTACACCTTC. It codes for CASSLEGTQEQGYTF.

The gene calls are TRBV6-1 and TRBJ2-5; D perhaps matches TRBD2 (6 bases). V was trimmed by 7 bases and J by 1 base, leaving 16 bases between them. Germline values: CDR1 MNHNS, CDR2 SASEGT. CDR3 length: 15 residues. The CDR3 DNA is TGTGCCAGCACGTCTCGGAGGGGTCTCCAAGAGACCCAGTACTTC. The encoded protein is CASTSRRGLQETQYF.

This clone occurred many times. The chain couples TRBV4-2 to TRBJ2-7; TRBD2 is a possible D gene (6 bases). The germline CDR1 and CDR2 sequences are LGHNA and YNFKEQ. The CDR3 length is 15 residues. Trimming pared 0 bases from V and 0 bases from J, leaving 9 bases between. The CDR3 sequence is CASSQDGRSSYEQYF. CDR3 coding DNA: TGTGCCAGCAGCCAAGATGGGAGGAGCTCCTACGAGCAGTACTTC.

Comment on this clone: This likely came from a read error, as a far larger clone is one base away. J is TRBJ1-4 and V is TRBV28, with a tentative D call TRBD1 (6 bases). The CDR3 length is 15 residues. Germline V lookup: CDR1 MDHEN, CDR2 SYDVKM. The CDR3 DNA reads as TGTGCCAGCAGTCCCCGGACAGTAACTAGTGAAAAACTGTTTTTT. It specifies CASSPRTVTSEKLFF. The complete variable domain, with remaining parts taken from reference TRBV28 and TRBJ1-4, reads DVKVTQSSRYLVKRTGEKVFLECVQDMDHENMFWYRQDPGLGLRLIYFSYDVKMKEKGDIPEGYSVSREKKERFSLILESASTNQTSMYLCASSPRTVTSEKLFFGSGTQLSVL.

V and J are TRBV4-3 and TRBJ2-7, with 7 nucleotides matching TRBD2. The CDR3 contains 17 residues. The junction had 11 bases not matched to a gene; V was cut back by 0 bases and J by 3 bases. The germline CDR1 and CDR2 sequences are LGHNA and YSLEER. The CDR3, as DNA: TGCGCCAGCAGCCAAGATAGGAGCGGGACGACCGACTACGAGCAGTACTTC. This translates into CASSQDRSGTTDYEQYF.

This clone was detected many times. This rearrangement joins TRBV10-3 to TRBJ2-3; TRBD1 aligns across 9 bases. Germline CDR1 reads ENHRY; CDR2 reads SYGVKD. V lost 11 bases to trimming and J lost 2 bases; unmatched junction nucleotides: 8. The CDR3 has 14 residues. The CDR3 nucleotides read TGTGCCGCCGGGACAGGGACGTACACAGATACGCAGTATTTT. It is translated as CAAGTGTYTDTQYF.

This clone was observed at least ten times. The chain joins TRBV29-1 to TRBJ2-1; D may be TRBD2 (5 bases). V was shortened by 6 bases and J by 9 bases, with 24 bases between the two germline ends. Germline loops: CDR1 SQVTM, CDR2 ANQGSEA. The CDR3 has 15 amino acids. The CDR3 bases are TGCAGCGTCCCAAGCATACTAGTAAACAACGGTGAGCAGTTCTTC. Encoded protein: CSVPSILVNNGEQFF.

This clone was observed a handful of times. The V and J genes are TRBV5-1 and TRBJ1-5; 7 positions match TRBD1. Germline V gene sequence: CDR1 SGHRS, CDR2 YFSETQ. V gave up 0 bases and J gave up 7 bases; unmatched junction bases: 4. CDR3 length equals 14 residues. The CDR3 loop reads CASSLGGGRQPQHF. The CDR3 DNA reads as TGCGCCAGCAGCTTGGGAGGGGGCAGGCAGCCCCAGCATTTT. The whole variable domain, remainder taken from reference TRBV5-1 and TRBJ1-5, is KAGVTQTPRYLIKTRGQQVTLSCSPISGHRSVSWYQQTPGQGLQFLFEYFSETQRNKGNFPGRFSGRQFSNSRSEMNVSTLELGDSALYLCASSLGGGRQPQHFGDGTRLSIL.

The chain recombines TRBV27 with TRBJ1-2; D might be TRBD1 (5 bases). Looked up from germline, CDR1 is MNHEY and CDR2 is SMNVEV (reference sequence). CDR3 length: 15 residues. Trimming took 4 bases from V and 4 from J, leaving 16 bases between them. The CDR3 reads CASSSTPQGGYGYTF. The CDR3 bases are TGTGCCAGCAGTTCCACCCCCCAGGGAGGCTATGGCTACACCTTC.

This clone was seen ten or more times. V usage is TRBV30 and J usage is TRBJ2-5; D unclear. Germline values: CDR1 GTSNPN, CDR2 SVGIG (reference sequence). Between the trimmed V and J ends, which lost 4 bases and 2 bases, there was a span of 8 bases. CDR3 size: 12 residues. The DNA of the CDR3 is TGTGCCTGGAAACAGAATCAAGAGACCCAGTACTTC. Its translation is CAWKQNQETQYF.

V is TRBV5-1 and J is TRBJ2-1; 12 nucleotides line up with TRBD2. J was trimmed by 7 bases and V by 0 bases; bases with no gene match: 5. Germline V CDR1 and CDR2: SGHRS, YFSETQ. The CDR3 consists of 16 residues. The CDR3 spells CASSLGPSGRVNEQFF. DNA for the CDR3: TGCGCCAGCAGCTTGGGACCTAGCGGGAGGGTTAATGAGCAGTTCTTC.

This clone came up a few times. This sequence joins TRBV6-5 and TRBJ1-3, with D perhaps matching TRBD1 (5 bases). Trimming shortened V by 8 bases and J by 0 bases, and 11 bases separated the two germline ends. CDR1 MNHEY and CDR2 SVGAGI come from the germline V gene. This CDR3 comprises 14 residues. CDR3 nucleotide sequence: TGTGCCAGCGGGGGGAGCCACTCTGGAAACACCATATATTTT. Encoded protein: CASGGSHSGNTIYF.